These T cell receptor beta chains were read from a single sample in a study of blood T cells in healthy people across ages. MiXCR was run by TCRdb on the 5' RACE reads, yielding one entry per CDR3 protein. The repertoire holds hundreds of thousands of distinct CDR3 sequences, with just over 55% as singletons. The sequenced material came from blood. All receptors derive from a middle-aged man in good health. Each CDR3 is given with its conserved first and last residue. D genes are given only for firm matches. Clone size, where shown, is once, few, many, or a class for clones that have expanded.

clone_size	v_call	j_call	d_call	cdr3_aa	cdr3_nt
-	TRBV14	TRBJ2-1	TRBD1	CASSPLGAGGYNEQFF	TGTGCCAGCAGCCCGCTGGGGGCAGGGGGTTACAATGAGCAGTTCTTC
-	TRBV7-2	TRBJ2-1	-	CASSHYGYNEQFF	TGTGCCAGCAGCCACTACGGGTACAATGAGCAGTTCTTC
once	TRBV4-1	TRBJ2-2	-	CASSQEGVTNSNTGELFF	TGCGCCAGCAGCCAAGAGGGCGTTACTAACTCGAACACCGGGGAGCTGTTTTTT
-	TRBV7-3	TRBJ2-3	TRBD2	CASSLPGLAGVQRDTQYF	TGTGCCAGCAGCTTGCCGGGACTAGCGGGGGTTCAGAGGGATACGCAGTATTTT
few	TRBV21-1	TRBJ1-5	-	CASSRDVNQPQHF	TGTGCCAGCAGTAGGGATGTCAATCAGCCCCAGCATTTT
-	TRBV15	TRBJ1-5	-	CATSSQGSSQPQHF	TGTGCCACCAGCAGTCAGGGTTCAAGCCAGCCCCAGCATTTT
-	TRBV20-1	TRBJ1-6	-	CSARDQVWAGSSYNSPLHF	TGCAGTGCTAGAGATCAGGTTTGGGCAGGGAGCTCCTATAATTCACCCCTCCACTTT
-	TRBV7-9	TRBJ2-3	-	CASSLGGSGSGLSTDTQYF	TGTGCCAGCAGCTTAGGAGGGTCGGGAAGCGGCCTCAGCACAGATACGCAGTATTTT
-	TRBV3-1	TRBJ1-6	-	CASSQDWEVGSPLHF	TGTGCCAGCAGCCAAGATTGGGAAGTCGGTTCACCCCTCCACTTT
-	TRBV6-6	TRBJ2-5	TRBD2	CASSSGRGGRETQYF	TGTGCCAGCAGTTCGGGGCGGGGGGGCCGAGAGACCCAGTACTTC
-	TRBV2	TRBJ1-2	-	CASNGKFYGYTF	TGTGCCAGCAACGGGAAATTCTATGGCTACACCTTC
-	TRBV4-2	TRBJ2-5	TRBD1	CASSTGGYQETQYF	TGTGCCAGCAGTACAGGGGGGTACCAAGAGACCCAGTACTTC